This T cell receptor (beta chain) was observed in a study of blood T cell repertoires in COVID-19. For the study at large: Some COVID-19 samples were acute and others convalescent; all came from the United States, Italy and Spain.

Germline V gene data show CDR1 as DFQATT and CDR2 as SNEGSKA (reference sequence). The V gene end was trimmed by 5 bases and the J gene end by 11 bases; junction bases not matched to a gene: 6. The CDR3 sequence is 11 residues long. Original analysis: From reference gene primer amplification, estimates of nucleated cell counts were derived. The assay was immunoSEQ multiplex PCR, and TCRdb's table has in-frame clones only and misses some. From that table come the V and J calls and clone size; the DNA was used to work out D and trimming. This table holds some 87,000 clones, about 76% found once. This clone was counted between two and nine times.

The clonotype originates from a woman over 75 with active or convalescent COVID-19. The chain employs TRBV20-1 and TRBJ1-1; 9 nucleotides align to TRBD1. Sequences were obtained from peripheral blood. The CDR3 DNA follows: TGCAGTGCTGCCCGGACAGGGGAGGCTTTCTTT. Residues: CSAARTGEAFF.